This TCR beta chain stems from a study of siplizumab effects on memory and regulatory T cells. Whole-study results and caveats: The study found naive T cells seemingly more diverse than memory cells and seemingly major alloresponse contributors.

Some 93,000 TCR templates per sample were sequenced. The protocol was immunoSEQ multiplex PCR, while the TCRdb copy is restricted to in-frame clones and leaves out a portion. Among more than 95,000 clones, roughly 91% were seen once, and the ten largest hold less than 0.35%. Comment on this clone: The antigen remains undetermined.

V was clipped by 5 bases and J by 2 bases, with 7 bases between them. The CDR3 length is 12 residues. Germline V gene sequence: CDR1 SGHNT, CDR2 YENEEA. This TCR was sampled from a human donor in good health. Sequenced: CD4+ T cells sorted from blood. V gene TRBV11-3 combines with J gene TRBJ2-7, with a weak D call TRBD1 (5 bases). The CDR3 here is CASSPDTYEQYF. The CDR3 nucleotides are TGTGCCAGCAGCCCGGACACCTACGAGCAGTACTTC.